Listed here are 13 T cell receptor beta chains from one sample, sequenced in a study of CD8+CD57+ T cells in acquired aplastic anemia. Genomic DNA, serving as template, underwent TCR beta VDJ and CDR3 profiling. From the reads, TCRdb called clonotypes with MiXCR, one entry per CDR3 protein. The sample shows 120,000 or so distinct CDR3 sequences, 48% of them seen only once. Sequenced input: sorted CD4+, CD8+, or CD8+CD57+ T cells (not recorded which) from PBMCs. The receptors were sampled from a human donor in good health, serving as a control.

The rearrangement links TRBV16 to TRBJ2-5; D is ambiguous. CDR3 length equals 13 residues. Germline CDR1 and CDR2: KGHSY and FQNENV. V was cut by 4 bases and J by 5 bases, with 11 bases left in between. CDR3 coding DNA: TGTGCCAGCAGCCCCGACCTTTGGGAGACCCAGTACTTC. Translation gives CASSPDLWETQYF.

The genes are TRBV18 and TRBJ1-5, with TRBD1 identical over 7 bases. Per germline, CDR1 KGHSH and CDR2 LQKENI. The CDR3 length is 14 residues. With V trimmed by 6 bases and J by 5 bases, 7 bases remained unmatched. DNA for the CDR3: TGTGCCAGCTCTCCAACAGGGGAGGATCAGCCCCAGCATTTT. The encoded protein is CASSPTGEDQPQHF.

The chain couples TRBV2 to TRBJ2-7; 8 nucleotides agree with TRBD1. The length of the CDR3 is 16 residues. The germline V gene encodes CDR1 SNHLY and CDR2 FYNNEI. J gave up 4 bases and V 6 bases, and 14 bases lay outside the gene matches. The CDR3, as DNA: TGTGCCAGCAGACCCCTCACCGGGACAGGAGAGTACGAGCAGTACTTC. Translation gives CASRPLTGTGEYEQYF.

Ten or more counts support this clonotype. This chain joins TRBV30 and TRBJ1-3; D is ambiguous. Trimming left V 1 base short and J 4 bases short, with 14 bases between. CDR3 length equals 15 residues. Looked up from germline, CDR1 is GTSNPN and CDR2 is SVGIG (reference sequence). The CDR3 DNA is TGTGCCTGGAGTGGCCGTGTCAGGATGGGAAACACCATATATTTT. Amino acid sequence: CAWSGRVRMGNTIYF.

This chain links TRBV9 with TRBJ1-6, with D possibly being TRBD1 (5 bases). The germline gives CDR1 SGDLS, CDR2 YYNGEE. This CDR3 spans 14 amino acids. Trimming shortened V by 4 bases and J by 7 bases, and 12 bases separated the two germline ends. The CDR3 DNA follows: TGTGCCAGCAGCCCGACAGCGAAGAATTCACCCCTCCACTTT. It translates to CASSPTAKNSPLHF. Complete variable domain (other parts from reference TRBV9 and TRBJ1-6): DSGVTQTPKHLITATGQRVTLRCSPRSGDLSVYWYQQSLDQGLQFLIQYYNGEERAKGNILERFSAQQFPDLHSELNLSSLELGDSALYFCASSPTAKNSPLHFGNGTRLTVT.

There are a few counts of this clonotype. The V and J genes are TRBV7-9 and TRBJ1-2; maybe TRBD1 (6 bases). Germline V gives CDR1 SEHNR, CDR2 FQNEAQ (reference sequence). V lost 2 bases to trimming and J lost 8 bases, with 12 bases between them. This CDR3 comprises 13 residues. CDR3 coding DNA: TGTGCCAGCAGCTTAAGGGGGGACCGGGGCTACACCTTC. Translation: CASSLRGDRGYTF.

In this sample, this clonotype turned up many times. This CDR3 is CASSLGGANTGELFF. The CDR3 bases are TGTGCCAGCAGTTTGGGAGGCGCGAACACCGGGGAGCTGTTTTTT. The chain is built from TRBV6-5 and TRBJ2-2; D may be TRBD2 (6 bases). The CDR3 is made up of 15 amino acids. V lost 4 bases to trimming and J lost 0 bases, with 9 bases between them. Germline CDR1 reads MNHEY; CDR2 reads SVGAGI.

The rearrangement uses TRBV29-1 and TRBJ2-7, with D perhaps matching TRBD1 or TRBD2 (5 bases each). This CDR3 comprises 15 residues. CDR1 and CDR2 from the germline V gene are SQVTM and ANQGSEA. V lost 1 base and J 1 base, leaving 14 bases between the germline ends. The CDR3 nucleotides are TGCAGCGTTGAAGCTGTCCGGGACCGGTCCTACGAGCAGTACTTC. It yields the protein CSVEAVRDRSYEQYF.

This clonotype was seen only a few times. The chain carries TRBV6-5 and TRBJ1-4; perhaps TRBD1 as D (5 bases). CDR3 length: 16 amino acids. With 0 bases removed from V and 6 bases from J, the gap between germline ends came to 14 bases. Germline values: CDR1 MNHEY, CDR2 SVGAGI. CDR3 DNA sequence: TGTGCCAGCAGTTACTCGATCAGGGCACGGGATGAAAAACTGTTTTTT. Protein sequence: CASSYSIRARDEKLFF.

This clonotype has a count of ten or more. CDR3 DNA: TGTGCCAGCAGCTCGGGACAGAACACTGAAGCTTTCTTT. This gives the protein CASSSGQNTEAFF. The rearrangement links TRBV7-8 to TRBJ1-1; tentative D call: TRBD1 (6 bases). The CDR3 loop spans 13 amino acids. Germline V lookup: CDR1 SGHVS, CDR2 FQNEAQ. V was trimmed by 4 bases and J by 1 base, leaving 7 bases between them.

Ten or more counts support this clonotype. The chain is built from TRBV20-1 and TRBJ1-3, with a tentative D call TRBD1 (5 bases). Germline lookup yields CDR1 DFQATT and CDR2 SNEGSKA (reference sequence). The CDR3 is 13 residues long. V lost 3 bases, J lost 5 bases, and 11 bases lay in between. CDR3 bases: TGCAGTGCTAGCGAAGGGGCGAGAAACACCATATATTTT. Amino acid sequence: CSASEGARNTIYF.

The chain couples TRBV15 to TRBJ2-7; 8 positions match TRBD1. V dropped 1 base and J dropped 3; count of bases not matched to a gene: 5. This CDR3 comprises 15 residues. Germline values: CDR1 LNHNV, CDR2 YYDKDF (reference sequence). The CDR3 loop reads CATSRGTGQNYEQYF. The CDR3 coding sequence is TGTGCCACCAGCAGAGGGACAGGGCAGAACTACGAGCAGTACTTC.

The J gene is TRBJ1-1, the V gene TRBV7-2; D is unclear. V was pared by 6 bases and J by 0 bases, with 5 bases between. The germline CDR1 and CDR2 sequences are SGHTA and FQGNSA. This CDR3 spans 12 amino acids. The CDR3 is CASRGLNTEAFF. The CDR3, as DNA: TGTGCCAGCAGGGGGTTGAACACTGAAGCTTTCTTT.